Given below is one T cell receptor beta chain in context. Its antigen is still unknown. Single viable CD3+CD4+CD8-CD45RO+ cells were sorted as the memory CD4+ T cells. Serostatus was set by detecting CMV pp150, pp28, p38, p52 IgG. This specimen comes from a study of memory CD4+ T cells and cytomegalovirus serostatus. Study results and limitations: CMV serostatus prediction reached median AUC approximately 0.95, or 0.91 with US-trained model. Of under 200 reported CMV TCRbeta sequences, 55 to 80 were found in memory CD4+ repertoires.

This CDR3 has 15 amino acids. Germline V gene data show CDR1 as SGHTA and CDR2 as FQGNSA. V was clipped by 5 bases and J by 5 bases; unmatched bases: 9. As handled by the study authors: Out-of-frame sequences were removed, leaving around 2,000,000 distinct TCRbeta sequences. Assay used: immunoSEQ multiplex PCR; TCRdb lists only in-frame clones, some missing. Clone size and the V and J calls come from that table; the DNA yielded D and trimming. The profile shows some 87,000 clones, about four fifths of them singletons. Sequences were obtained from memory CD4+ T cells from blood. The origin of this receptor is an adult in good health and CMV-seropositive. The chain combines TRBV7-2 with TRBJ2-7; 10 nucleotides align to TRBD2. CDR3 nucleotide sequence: TGTGCCAGCAGCCATAGCGGGAGGAAGGCCCACGAGCAGTACTTC. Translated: CASSHSGRKAHEQYF. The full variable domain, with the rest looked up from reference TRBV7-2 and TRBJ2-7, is GAGVSQSPSNKVTEKGKDVELRCDPISGHTALYWYRQSLGQGLEFLIYFQGNSAPDKSGLPSDRFSAERTGGSVSTLTIQRTQQEDSAVYLCASSHSGRKAHEQYFGPGTRLTVT.